This note documents a single T cell receptor (beta chain) sequence. Profiled with immunoSEQ multiplex PCR; TCRdb holds only in-frame clones, not every one. The sample yields under 250,000 clones, about nine tenths seen once. These data come from a study of blood T cell repertoires in COVID-19. Study-level background: COVID-19 samples collected from the United States, Italy and Spain covered acute and convalescent phases. T cells, B-cell-depleted T cells, or PBMCs supplied cDNA or gDNA.

CDR3 size: 13 residues. Trimming took 3 bases from V and 8 from J, leaving 10 bases between them. The germline V gene encodes CDR1 KGHSH and CDR2 LQKENI. Patients of the Seattle cohort, enrolled during active infection, were followed longitudinally. The clonotype comes from a young man with COVID-19, enrolled during active disease. V gene TRBV18 combines with J gene TRBJ1-4; D ambiguous. The specimen was peripheral blood. CDR3 DNA: TGTGCCAGCTCACCGGGCAGGAGGGAAAAACTGTTTTTT. Amino acid sequence: CASSPGRREKLFF.